This is a list of T cell receptor beta chains from one sample in a study of cytotoxic CD8 clonotypes in ibrutinib-treated CLL. Produced via immunoSEQ multiplex PCR; TCRdb's table is partial and in-frame only. Seen here are some 200,000 clones, 79% observed once, and the top ten hold over 9.5%. This material consisted of PBMCs, taken after 12 months of ibrutinib treatment. These receptors were obtained from a human donor with chronic lymphocytic leukemia. CDR3s include the opening cysteine and the closing phenylalanine or tryptophan. The D gene is left open where the match is weak. For some rows the clone size is stated as once, few or many, or as a class when expanded; others skip it.

V gene: TRBV6-6
clone size: NA
D gene: NA
J gene: TRBJ2-2
CDR3 DNA: TGTGCCAGCACTTATGGGGGGGCGGGCACCGGGGAGCTGTTTTTT
CDR3 protein: CASTYGGAGTGELFF

V gene: TRBV18
clone size: NA
D gene: TRBD1
J gene: TRBJ1-2
CDR3 DNA: TGTGCCAGCTCACCAAGGACAGGGGAGATCTATGGCTACACCTTC
CDR3 protein: CASSPRTGEIYGYTF

V gene: TRBV5-1
clone size: few
D gene: NA
J gene: TRBJ1-1
CDR3 DNA: TGCGCCAGCAGCTCATCATCGGGGCTTGTCACTGAAGCTTTCTTT
CDR3 protein: CASSSSSGLVTEAFF

V gene: TRBV20-1
clone size: NA
D gene: NA
J gene: TRBJ1-1
CDR3 DNA: TGCAGTGCTACCCCCCGGGGGGAAGCTTTCTTT
CDR3 protein: CSATPRGEAFF

V gene: TRBV18
clone size: once
D gene: NA
J gene: TRBJ2-1
CDR3 DNA: TGTGCCAGCTCACCCGGGGCAGGGACCTCCGCCGGTCGGTTCTTC
CDR3 protein: CASSPGAGTSAGRFF

V gene: TRBV25-1
clone size: NA
D gene: NA
J gene: TRBJ2-7
CDR3 DNA: TGTGCCAGCAGTGAATCTGGGGGGTACGAGCAGTACTTC
CDR3 protein: CASSESGGYEQYF

V gene: TRBV29-1
clone size: NA
D gene: NA
J gene: TRBJ1-2
CDR3 DNA: TGCAGCGTTGAAGTGGCAGTTTCCTATGGCTACACCTTC
CDR3 protein: CSVEVAVSYGYTF

V gene: TRBV18
clone size: NA
D gene: NA
J gene: TRBJ1-4
CDR3 DNA: TGTGCCAGCTCACCACAGGGGAGTCGTACTAATGAAAAACTGTTTTTT
CDR3 protein: CASSPQGSRTNEKLFF

V gene: TRBV20-1
clone size: NA
D gene: NA
J gene: TRBJ1-1
CDR3 DNA: TGCAGTGCGGGGGTGATAGAAGCTTTCTTT
CDR3 protein: CSAGVIEAFF

V gene: TRBV23-1
clone size: NA
D gene: NA
J gene: TRBJ1-2
CDR3 DNA: TGCGCCAGCAGTCCTCTTCGGTCGGACAAAAACTATGGCTACACCTTC
CDR3 protein: CASSPLRSDKNYGYTF

V gene: TRBV7-9
clone size: NA
D gene: TRBD2
J gene: TRBJ2-1
CDR3 DNA: TGTGCCAGCTATTCTAGCGGGGGTCCCTACAATGAGCAGTTCTTC
CDR3 protein: CASYSSGGPYNEQFF

V gene: TRBV2
clone size: NA
D gene: NA
J gene: TRBJ2-7
CDR3 DNA: TGTGCCAGCAGCTCACAGCGGGGGCAGGGGGACGAGCAGTACTTC
CDR3 protein: CASSSQRGQGDEQYF

V gene: TRBV27
clone size: few
D gene: TRBD2
J gene: TRBJ2-1
CDR3 DNA: TGTGCCAGCAGTCCCCGGACTAGCGGCTACAATGAGCAGTTCTTC
CDR3 protein: CASSPRTSGYNEQFF

V gene: TRBV11-3
clone size: NA
D gene: NA
J gene: TRBJ2-3
CDR3 DNA: TGTGCCAGCAGCGGCGGGGGCACAGATACGCAGTATTTT
CDR3 protein: CASSGGGTDTQYF

V gene: TRBV9
clone size: NA
D gene: NA
J gene: TRBJ2-3
CDR3 DNA: TGTGCCAGCAAGCAGGGGGGTACAGATACGCAGTATTTT
CDR3 protein: CASKQGGTDTQYF

V gene: TRBV19
clone size: NA
D gene: NA
J gene: TRBJ2-3
CDR3 DNA: TGTGCCAGTAGTATATACGGAGCTGGGGCCACAGATACGCAGTATTTT
CDR3 protein: CASSIYGAGATDTQYF

V gene: TRBV4-1
clone size: few
D gene: NA
J gene: TRBJ1-5
CDR3 DNA: TGCGCCAGCAGCCAAGTCGGGGATAATCAGCCCCAGCATTTT
CDR3 protein: CASSQVGDNQPQHF

V gene: TRBV9
clone size: NA
D gene: TRBD2
J gene: TRBJ2-7
CDR3 DNA: TGTGCCAGCAGCGCCAGCGGGGGGCCGGGGGAGCAGTACTTC
CDR3 protein: CASSASGGPGEQYF

V gene: TRBV5-1
clone size: NA
D gene: NA
J gene: TRBJ1-2
CDR3 DNA: TGCGCCAGCAGCTTGGTAGGGTCGGACGGCTACACCTTC
CDR3 protein: CASSLVGSDGYTF

V gene: TRBV4-1
clone size: NA
D gene: TRBD1
J gene: TRBJ2-3
CDR3 DNA: TGCGCCAGCAGCCAGGACAGGGGCACAGATACGCAGTATTTT
CDR3 protein: CASSQDRGTDTQYF

V gene: TRBV7-7
clone size: NA
D gene: NA
J gene: TRBJ2-5
CDR3 DNA: TGTGCTAGCAGCTTACCTCAGCAAGAGACCCAGTACTTC
CDR3 protein: CASSLPQQETQYF

V gene: TRBV19
clone size: NA
D gene: TRBD1
J gene: TRBJ1-2
CDR3 DNA: TGTGCCAGTACCCCAGGACAGGCTTACTATGGCTACACCTTC
CDR3 protein: CASTPGQAYYGYTF

V gene: TRBV25-1
clone size: NA
D gene: TRBD1
J gene: TRBJ1-4
CDR3 DNA: TGTGCCAGCAGCCAGGGGGGGAATGAAAAACTGTTTTTT
CDR3 protein: CASSQGGNEKLFF

V gene: TRBV9
clone size: NA
D gene: NA
J gene: TRBJ1-1
CDR3 DNA: TGTGCCAGCAGCGTAACTGGGGGCAACACTGAAGCTTTCTTT
CDR3 protein: CASSVTGGNTEAFF

V gene: TRBV5-1
clone size: NA
D gene: TRBD2
J gene: TRBJ2-1
CDR3 DNA: TGCGCCAGCAGCCCCGGGACTAGTGGGAATGAGCAGTTCTTC
CDR3 protein: CASSPGTSGNEQFF

V gene: TRBV2
clone size: few
D gene: TRBD2
J gene: TRBJ2-1
CDR3 DNA: TGTGCCAGCAGGACCGGGACTAGAGCTTACAATGAGCAGTTCTTC
CDR3 protein: CASRTGTRAYNEQFF

V gene: TRBV7-9
clone size: NA
D gene: TRBD1
J gene: TRBJ1-5
CDR3 DNA: TGTGCCAGCAGCCGGACAGGGGCTGGCAATCAGCCCCAGCATTTT
CDR3 protein: CASSRTGAGNQPQHF

V gene: TRBV4-1
clone size: once
D gene: NA
J gene: TRBJ1-3
CDR3 DNA: TGCGCCAGCAGCCAAGATAGAGGGTCTGGAAACACCATATATTTT
CDR3 protein: CASSQDRGSGNTIYF

V gene: TRBV10-1
clone size: NA
D gene: NA
J gene: TRBJ2-1
CDR3 DNA: TGCGCCAGCAGTGAGTCATTGGGAAGCTCCTACAATGAGCAGTTCTTC
CDR3 protein: CASSESLGSSYNEQFF